This TCR beta chain was recovered during a study of cytomegalovirus exposure and HLA in healthy donors (dated by TCRdb to 2017 to 2019). About the investigation overall: In an earlier analysis of 587 of the donors, around 300 Gb of sequence data and roughly 100 million unique TCR beta sequences from 150 million to 200 million T cells were reported. Along with the roughly 670-subject first cohort, a separate validation cohort of over a hundred different subjects was used. HLA typing covered class I and class II loci at four-digit resolution. The aim of the study was to test whether cataloging public T cell receptors could identify signatures of past pathogen exposure. Of the roughly 400 genotyped donors, approximately 83% fell in the genetic ancestry cluster associated with self-reported Caucasian donors. In a later analysis, previously published TCR beta repertoires from 666 donors were re-analyzed and high-resolution HLA genotyping was added so that TCR occurrence patterns could be studied. In the later analysis, no new phenotypic data were used to find candidate immune exposures; instead, reliance was placed on TCR beta sequences and their occurrence across donors. Typing coverage differed by locus: A, B, C, DRB1 and DQB1 were typed in roughly 620-640 donors, DQA1 in approximately 520, DPA1 in some 570, and DPB1 in roughly 470. About 300 gigabases of sequencing data and tens of millions of unique TCR sequences were included in an early release covering over 600 HLA-typed donors. Using immunosequencing, the study profiled T cell repertoires from fewer than 850 subjects and related those repertoires to cytomegalovirus serostatus. A later genetic analysis used genome-wide SNP genotypes for about three fifths of the roughly 700 donors, treating that subset as a discovery cohort. High-throughput TCR immunosequencing, statistical association of individual TCRs with disease status, and machine learning were combined to predict cytomegalovirus infection status. Several DR-DQ haplotypes were handled as single units for association and clustering, since linkage in the cohort was strong. To decide whether each TCR beta V gene segment behaved as functional or pseudogenic, an earlier analysis of approximately 590 of the donors relied on high-throughput TCR beta sequencing. Among about 390 genotyped donors of the cohort, an average of approximately 240,000 unique TCR beta nucleotide sequences were sequenced per donor, 15% to 20% of them non-productive. Donor age, sex, ethnicity and CMV serostatus were compiled alongside the repertoire data. All discovery cohort repertoires had been generated using a single sequencing platform.

The cohort consisted of some 670 healthy bone marrow donors. Cohort members were all nominally healthy when sampled, although unrecorded immune exposures were likely present. The donor tested CMV seronegative, placing the donor among the 350 to 400 seronegative members of the cohort. A peripheral blood sample was provided by each donor, and peripheral blood mononuclear cells were used for TCR beta sequencing. Genomic DNA extraction from the blood cell samples was performed with the Qiagen DNeasy Blood Extraction Kit. This clone was seen just once. Its cognate antigen has yet to be identified. A read error may produce the germline difference seen at one junction end. The CDR3 goes from the cysteine to the phenylalanine over 14 residues. Just the 42-base CDR3 DNA is kept, in frame starting at base 1. The germline V gene (reference sequence) supplies CDR1 PRHDT and CDR2 FYEKMQ. Preparation of the library involved the immunoSEQ multiplex PCR assay. For the multiplex PCR, a mixture combining 60 forward primers for TCR Vbeta segments and 13 reverse primers for TCR Jbeta segments was used. Amplification of the CDR3 region of rearranged TCR beta genes was performed with a multiplex PCR assay on genomic DNA. The amplified TCR beta libraries were sequenced on the Illumina HiSeq System as 87-base-pair reads. Per the source publication's procedure: A later analysis counted some 74 million unique TCR beta chains across the 666 repertoires, and some 11 million of these chains were shared by at least two donors. A nearest-neighbor algorithm error-corrected the raw reads and collapsed the reads into unique sequences, merging closely related sequences to remove PCR and sequencing errors. To assign V, D and J gene segments, CDR3 sequences were aligned to IMGT reference sequences. Each retained sequence needed at least a six-nucleotide match to both a V gene segment and a J gene segment. A rearrangement counted as productive if the CDR3 had no stop codons and remained in frame with V and J, and every other rearrangement counted as non-productive. Following IMGT convention, CDR3 was defined as the stretch from the second conserved V-encoded cysteine up to the conserved J-encoded phenylalanine. In an earlier analysis of more than 550 of the donors, sequences lacking an unambiguous match to a single V gene segment were excluded. An earlier analysis of 500 to 700 of the donors classified V segments as functional when productive rearrangements were above 56.7% and as segregating when the standard deviation between donors was above 5%. To diagnose cytomegalovirus status from the catalog of TCR beta chain sequences, a statistical classification framework was built. In a later analysis, V and J genes were assigned by comparing TCR nucleotide sequences against IMGT/GENE-DB human TR gene sequences. A later analysis assigned CDR3 sequences and most-parsimonious VDJ recombination scenarios with the TCRdist pipeline. In a later analysis, each TCR beta chain was defined by its CDR3 amino acid sequence together with its V-gene family, and reads without a unique V-gene family were excluded. A later analysis removed roughly 590 highly shared, low-generation-probability nucleotide sequences to deal with suspected cross-contamination and a sequencing artifact. In a later analysis, a clonal expansion index was calculated for each public chain from normalized within-repertoire ranks of inferred template counts. In a later analysis, generation probabilities were computed with a VDJ recombination model fitted to out-of-frame rearrangements, and the resulting probabilities were checked against IGoR. A later analysis scored TCR-TCR, TCR-HLA and TCR-CMV co-occurrence with hypergeometric tests, applying a repertoire-size bias correction to TCR pairs. False discovery rates were estimated in a later analysis by permuting HLA or CMV assignments 20 times. In a later analysis, co-occurring TCRs were grouped using DBSCAN, with TCRdist sequence similarity added in when clustering inside HLA-allele-positive subsets. Repertoires with fewer than 30,000 or more than 120,000 public chains, plus five repertoires with anomalous nucleotide sharing, were excluded from co-occurrence clustering. This is the immuneACCESS table as TCRdb keeps it, with only in-frame sequences that have V and J called. A part of the clones is gone; compared with another copy, unresolved V genes explain less than half, and the rest is unexplained. The DNA was the basis for D and trimming; V, J and clone size are from that table. The sample contains 150,000 to 200,000 clones, 75% to 85% of them found a single time. The top ten constitute over 2% of the sample.

Summary of the overall study and its limitations: Some IMGT-functional V segments, including TRBV6-2 and TRBV6-3, could not be told apart with the 87-base-pair reads, so those segments were excluded. Only TCR beta chains were sequenced in this cohort, and the absence of alpha or paired-chain data limited detectable features. Most TCR sequences were observed very rarely across donors, whereas some public TCRs were present in many individuals. HLA typing was unavailable for some donors at each locus, so association tests used only the typed subset. Compared with equally common non-associated chains, HLA-associated TCR beta chains in a later analysis were more clonally expanded and had lower generation probabilities. The study gave a list of 150 to 200 TCR beta chains associated with cytomegalovirus. The presence/absence analyses assumed that sequencing depth was roughly uniform across donors, and that assumption may not be true. Because counts were too low, about 15 rarely observed V segments, including chromosome 9 orphons, were left out of the earlier analysis of some 640 of the donors. V-gene and J-gene trimming of TCR beta chains was associated with a missense DCLRE1C variant in a later genetic analysis, and the association was replicated in an independent cohort. Immune exposure information for the cohort was limited to CMV serostatus. When HLA alleles, especially DR and DQ, strongly co-occurred, attributing TCR associations to individual alleles was difficult. In a later analysis, the rate of TCR association differed among HLA loci, with DRB1 alleles having the most associated TCRs and HLA-C alleles having the fewest. In both the original and validation cohorts, the classifier was reported to diagnose cytomegalovirus status with high specificity and sensitivity. In a later genetic analysis, fewer N-insertions in productive TCRs were reported among donors in an Asian-associated ancestry cluster than the approximately 710-donor mean. Linkage disequilibrium might explain the correlated functional status among segregating V segments, but an unknown experimental factor could not be ruled out. The authors suggested that the approach could potentially be extended to other disease states and immunological phenotypes. Most CMV-associated TCR beta chains appeared to be HLA-restricted in a later analysis, and the HLA associations seemed to be driven largely by CMV exposure. A few of the identified cytomegalovirus-associated TCR beta chains were confirmed in vitro to be specific for cytomegalovirus antigens. A further reported finding was that TCR beta sequences accurately predicted the HLA-A and HLA-B alleles for most subjects in the first cohort. In a later analysis, several top co-occurrence clusters were reported to appear linked to parvovirus B19, influenza, CMV and Epstein-Barr virus. A cluster of highly shared sequence variants was judged likely to represent a technical artifact of the sequencing pipeline. In a later analysis, 16,951 TCR beta sequences were associated with specific HLA alleles at a false discovery rate of 0.05. Broadly in line with IMGT annotations, most TCR beta V segments showed up in productive rearrangements about 87% or about 30% of the time in an earlier analysis of several hundred of the donors.

Sequencing input: PBMCs. The chain links TRBV13 with TRBJ2-6; TRBD1 is possibly the D segment (5 matching bases). The receptor comes from a woman aged 25 to 39 in good health and CMV-seronegative. CDR3 sequence: CASSLTVGANGLTF. The sequence in DNA is TGTGCCAGCAGCTTAACCGTTGGGGCCAACGGCCTGACTTTC.